Shown below are 6 T cell receptor beta chains from a single sample sequenced in a study of cytomegalovirus exposure and HLA in healthy donors. Researchers ran the PCR with 60 Vbeta and 13 Jbeta primers. Assay used: immunoSEQ multiplex PCR; TCRdb lists only in-frame clones, some missing. The sample shows roughly 180,000 clones, approximately 80% of them seen only once. The sequenced sample was PBMCs. Source of these receptors: a boy aged 2 to 10 in good health and CMV-seronegative.

In nucleotides, the CDR3 is TGCGCCAGCAGCTCGGGACAAAGGAACACCGGGGAGCTGTTTTTT. It encodes CASSSGQRNTGELFF. The chain couples TRBV5-1 to TRBJ2-2, with D perhaps TRBD1 (6 bases). V shed 3 bases and J shed 1 base, with 10 bases lying between them. Germline CDR1 and CDR2: SGHRS and YFSETQ. The CDR3 length is 15 residues.

The chain joins TRBV2 to TRBJ2-3; tentative D call: TRBD1 (6 bases). CDR3 length equals 15 residues. The germline V gene encodes CDR1 SNHLY and CDR2 FYNNEI. V was cut by 5 bases and J by 0 bases, with 12 bases left in between. This CDR3 is CASSSGVQSTDTQYF. In DNA, the CDR3 is TGTGCCAGCAGTTCAGGGGTTCAAAGCACAGATACGCAGTATTTT. Together with reference TRBV2 and TRBJ2-3, the CDR3 gives the full variable domain: EPEVTQTPSHQVTQMGQEVILRCVPISNHLYFYWYRQILGQKVEFLVSFYNNEISEKSEIFDDQFSVERPDGSNFTLKIRSTKLEDSAMYFCASSSGVQSTDTQYFGPGTRLTVL.

In its sample, this clone was seen a few times. This sequence joins TRBV12-5 and TRBJ1-1; TRBD1 aligns across 8 bases. CDR1 is LGHNT and CDR2 is FRNRAP in the germline V gene. V gave up 1 base and J gave up 4 bases; unmatched junction bases: 5. The CDR3 consists of 15 residues. CDR3: CASGLGQGMGTEAFF. In DNA, the CDR3 is TGTGCTAGTGGTTTGGGACAGGGGATGGGCACTGAAGCTTTCTTT.

The chain is built from TRBV30 and TRBJ1-1; D is possibly TRBD1 (6 bases). Germline V gene data show CDR1 as GTSNPN and CDR2 as SVGIG (reference sequence). Trimming pared 6 bases from V and 1 base from J, leaving 12 bases between. CDR3 length: 13 residues. The CDR3 loop is CACEGHSNTEAFF. The CDR3, as DNA: TGTGCCTGCGAGGGACACTCGAACACTGAAGCTTTCTTT.

V usage is TRBV27 and J usage is TRBJ1-2; a weak D match, TRBD1 (5 bases). The CDR3 spans 14 residues. Trimming removed 5 bases at V and 8 bases at J, with 18 bases between. From germline, CDR1 is MNHEY and CDR2 SMNVEV (reference sequence). The CDR3 sequence is CASSPHHRLFGYTF. The CDR3, as DNA: TGTGCCAGCAGTCCCCATCACAGGCTCTTCGGCTACACCTTC.

The chain joins TRBV4-2 to TRBJ2-5, with TRBD2 matching over 7 bases. The germline gives CDR1 LGHNA, CDR2 YNFKEQ. Unmatched junction bases numbered 0, after V lost 4 bases and J lost 4 bases. CDR3 length: 12 amino acids. As DNA, the CDR3 is TGTGCCAGCAGCCTAGCGGGAGAGACCCAGTACTTC. It codes for CASSLAGETQYF.